The present entry profiles one T cell receptor (beta chain) with its context. This clonotype was seen only a few times. Its antigen remains unidentified. No clone much larger than this one lies a single base away; base qualities are absent. The library was obtained by 5' RACE. Sequencing relied on a NextSeq 500. In the TCR library protocol, a unique molecular identifier was attached to each TCR cDNA molecule so that PCR and sequencing errors could be corrected. As for how the authors treated the data: TCR identification, UMI-based error correction and CDR3 extraction were performed with Decombinator tools. Expanded TCRs were defined as those above a frequency of 2 per 1,000, corresponding to the top 1% of the tumor frequency distribution. Renyi diversity was calculated using the R vegan package after each repertoire was subsampled 100 times to 5,000 TCRs. To build CDR3 similarity networks, amino acid triplet string-kernel similarity was used, and CDR3s were connected when their pairwise similarity was above 0.82. TCRdb ran its own pipeline on the public reads, namely fastp trimming at Q25 and MiXCR clone calling, and kept in-frame beta chains. Records with the same CDR3 protein are collapsed into one entry carrying the most frequent genes and DNA. The authors' filters were not applied to this entry. The sample table records 950 to 1,300 distinct CDR3 sequences; roughly 40% of these occur just once. The biggest ten clones account for roughly 20% of the sample.

The CDR3 contains 15 residues, cysteine and phenylalanine counted. Left in the record is the CDR3 DNA by itself, 45 bases read in frame from the first base. The germline V gene yields ENHRY for CDR1 and SYGVKD for CDR2. V lost 0 bases and J lost 2 bases; the stretch between them is 8 bases long. The sample belongs to a study of spatial heterogeneity in lung cancer (dated by TCRdb to the late 2010s). Study-wide context: More beta-chain than alpha-chain transcripts were consistently detected, likely reflecting higher beta-chain transcript abundance. In the raw uncorrected reads, each unique combination of TCR and UMI appeared on average more than ten times. The study quantitatively compared TCR alpha and beta repertoires across multiple tumor regions, matched nontumor lung and blood in non-small cell lung cancer. Nonsynonymous mutation counts, determined by whole-exome sequencing of tumor tissue, were related to TCR repertoire features. At surgery, 220 tumor regions, 63 to 70 matched nontumor lung samples and 56 PBMC samples were TCR-sequenced for both alpha and beta chains.

Explained via the paper, the time point label denotes: sample taken at primary tumor resection. The donors were 65 to 85 patients from the lung TRACERx cohort who had early-stage, untreated non-small cell lung cancer. TCR sequencing used whole RNA extracted from tumor and nontumor lung tissue, or from cryopreserved PBMC samples, without cell sorting. Patients were selected for TCR sequencing only if sufficient RNA was available from at least two tumor regions. A lung pathologist reviewed the tumor and adjacent nontumor lung specimens before the specimens were selected. The investigation overall reported the following: Additional single-cell paired TCR alpha and beta sequencing was considered necessary to confirm, at a functional level, the hypothesis that regional TCRs recognize regional mutations.

The rearrangement combines TRBV10-3 with TRBJ1-5, with a tentative D gene TRBD1 over 5 matching bases. The clonotype comes from a male donor with early-stage non-small cell lung cancer. The sequencing here drew on normal lung tissue next to the tumor, taken at surgery. The CDR3: CAISESWGGNQPQHF. In nucleotides, the sequence is TGTGCCATCAGTGAGTCGTGGGGGGGCAATCAGCCCCAGCATTTT.